Listed below are T cell receptor beta chains from one sample, sequenced in a study of blood T cell repertoires in COVID-19. Generated by immunoSEQ multiplex PCR, the TCRdb table keeps only in-frame clones and is missing some. The table has 98,000 or so clones, 91% seen once; the top ten hold roughly 6%. The sequenced material came from peripheral blood. The receptors here all came from a human donor in a cohort sampled during active COVID-19. CDR3s include the opening cysteine and the closing phenylalanine or tryptophan. A D gene is named only where the DNA matches it firmly. The listing skips clone size in some rows; elsewhere it reads once, few, many or a size class.

length	D	V	J	size	DNA	CDR3
18	TRBD2	TRBV7-8	TRBJ2-1	NA	TGTGCCAGCAGCTCCCGGACTAGCGGGGGGTTATACTACAATGAGCAGTTCTTC	CASSSRTSGGLYYNEQFF
16	TRBD2	TRBV14	TRBJ2-7	NA	TGTGCCAGCAGCCAAGCGGGGCGGGGGAGATCCTACGAGCAGTACTTC	CASSQAGRGRSYEQYF
15	NA	TRBV7-3	TRBJ1-1	NA	TGTGCCAGCAGCTTAAGTCCCGGAGGGAACACTGAAGCTTTCTTT	CASSLSPGGNTEAFF
15	TRBD1	TRBV6-1	TRBJ2-7	NA	TGTGCCAGCAGTGAAGGTCCGGGACAGCAATACGAGCAGTACTTC	CASSEGPGQQYEQYF
14	NA	TRBV27	TRBJ1-2	NA	TGTGCCAGCAGTTTTATCGGGGGACCTTATGGCTACACCTTC	CASSFIGGPYGYTF
14	NA	TRBV6-5	TRBJ1-6	NA	TGTGCCAGCATTTCGGGACACTATAATTCACCCCTCCACTTT	CASISGHYNSPLHF
15	NA	TRBV7-2	TRBJ1-6	NA	TGTGCCAGCAGCTTATTTAGGGGACTAGAATCACCCCTCCACTTT	CASSLFRGLESPLHF
17	NA	TRBV4-2	TRBJ2-6	NA	TGTGCCAGCAGCCAGGGGGCGGATTTACCTGGGGCCAACGTCCTGACTTTC	CASSQGADLPGANVLTF
14	TRBD1	TRBV7-2	TRBJ2-4	NA	TGTGCCAGCAGCTTAGGTCCAGGGGGTAACATTCAGTACTTC	CASSLGPGGNIQYF
19	TRBD2	TRBV19	TRBJ2-1	NA	TGTGCCAGTAGTATCAGAAGCGGGAGAGCCGGGGGCGATTGGAATGAGCAGTTCTTC	CASSIRSGRAGGDWNEQFF
13	NA	TRBV29-1	TRBJ1-2	NA	TGCAGCGTTGAAGAGGGAGGGAGCGGTGGCTACACCTTC	CSVEEGGSGGYTF
18	NA	TRBV5-1	TRBJ1-6	once	TGCGCCAGCAGCCCCCGGGGGGCGGAGGGGCCCTCTAATTCACCCCTCCACTTT	CASSPRGAEGPSNSPLHF
11	NA	TRBV6-5	TRBJ2-1	NA	TGTGCCAGCAGCCAACTCCTGAAGCAGTTCTTC	CASSQLLKQFF
17	TRBD1	TRBV4-3	TRBJ1-4	NA	TGCGCCAGCAGCCGATACCCTTTGGGACAGTCAAATGAAAAACTGTTTTTT	CASSRYPLGQSNEKLFF
14	NA	TRBV10-1	TRBJ2-3	NA	TGCGCCAGCAGTGATATGGACTTCACAGATACGCAGTATTTT	CASSDMDFTDTQYF
16	TRBD1	TRBV19	TRBJ1-5	NA	TGTGCCAGTAGGGACCAACTGACAGGGTTGGGTCAGCCCCAGCATTTT	CASRDQLTGLGQPQHF
14	NA	TRBV3-1/TRBV3-2	TRBJ2-1	NA	TGTGCCAGCCATAGCGGAAAGGGCCTGGATGAGCAGTTCTTC	CASHSGKGLDEQFF
16	TRBD1	TRBV27	TRBJ2-7	NA	TGTGCCAGCAGTTTAGGCCGGACAGGGTCTCTCGTCGAGCAGTACTTC	CASSLGRTGSLVEQYF
12	NA	TRBV12-3/TRBV12-4	TRBJ2-7	NA	TGTGCCAGCAGTGGGCCCGGATGGGAGCAGTACTTC	CASSGPGWEQYF
15	TRBD1	TRBV7-9	TRBJ1-4	NA	TGTGCCAGCAGCTCCCGACAGGGCGTTAATGAAAAACTGTTTTTT	CASSSRQGVNEKLFF
18	NA	TRBV28	TRBJ1-2	NA	TGTGCCAGCAGTTTATCCGGCGCAGGTCGGGAGTGGGACTATGGCTACACCTTC	CASSLSGAGREWDYGYTF
16	TRBD1	TRBV5-8	TRBJ2-2	NA	TGTGCCAGCAGCTTAGGGGGACAGAAAGGCACCGGGGAGCTGTTTTTT	CASSLGGQKGTGELFF
16	NA	TRBV18	TRBJ1-5	NA	TGTGCCAGCTCACCACCGGGCAGCCCAAGCAATCAGCCCCAGCATTTT	CASSPPGSPSNQPQHF
14	NA	TRBV5-5	TRBJ1-2	once	TGTGCCAGCAGCTCCGTACAGGGAAGCTATGGCTACACCTTC	CASSSVQGSYGYTF
13	NA	TRBV30	TRBJ1-1	NA	TGTGCCTGGAGTGTCGGGGAGAACACTGAAGCTTTCTTT	CAWSVGENTEAFF
15	NA	TRBV13	TRBJ2-5	once	TGTGCCAGCAGCATAGCGGTCAACTGGAGAAAGACCCAGTACTTC	CASSIAVNWRKTQYF